A single sample gave rise to the 21 T cell receptor beta chains below, sequenced in a study of blood T cell repertoires in COVID-19 (dated by TCRdb to the early 2020s). Library method: the immunoSEQ multiplex PCR assay. Sourced from immuneACCESS, this table was stored by TCRdb with only in-frame sequences that have V and J called. A share of the clones is absent; for the studies checked, an unresolved V gene accounts for under half, and the remainder has no known explanation. Counted in this sample were fewer than 700,000 clones; around nine tenths of them appeared once. 7.5% to 9% of the sample is taken by the ten largest. The sequenced sample was peripheral blood. The receptor source for this set is a woman aged 45-59 years with COVID-19, enrolled during active disease.

This chain uses TRBV19 with TRBJ1-1; TRBD1 is a possible D gene (5 bases). This CDR3 has 13 amino acids. Germline V lookup: CDR1 LNHDA, CDR2 SQIVND (reference sequence). Trimming cost V 10 bases and J 4 bases, with 16 bases left between them. The chain's CDR3 is CAIGASGGTEAFF. The CDR3 nucleotides read TGTGCCATCGGGGCCAGCGGGGGCACTGAAGCTTTCTTT.

J is TRBJ1-1 and V is TRBV30; weak D call: TRBD1 (6 bases). Trimming cost V 4 bases and J 1 base, with 10 bases left between them. Germline V gives CDR1 GTSNPN, CDR2 SVGIG (reference sequence). This CDR3 comprises 13 residues. The DNA of the CDR3 is TGTGCCTGGATAGGGGGGGGGAACACTGAAGCTTTCTTT. Translated, it gives CAWIGGGNTEAFF.

A few counts support this clone. The chain links TRBV6-5 to TRBJ1-6, with a tentative D call TRBD1 (5 bases). The CDR3 is 14 amino acids. Per the germline V gene, CDR1 is MNHEY and CDR2 is SVGAGI. Trimming took 6 bases from V and 7 from J, leaving 13 bases between them. This chain's CDR3 is CASSRDPPNSPLHF. CDR3 bases: TGTGCCAGCAGCAGGGATCCTCCGAATTCACCCCTCCACTTT.

The chain uses TRBV9 and TRBJ1-6; tentatively, D is TRBD1 (5 bases). This CDR3 is 13 amino acids long. The ends were cut back, 4 bases at V and 7 bases at J, with 9 bases in the middle. The germline gives CDR1 SGDLS, CDR2 YYNGEE. The CDR3 loop reads CASSPRQNSPLHF. In nucleotides, the CDR3 is TGTGCCAGCAGCCCGCGACAGAATTCACCCCTCCACTTT.

The CDR3 loop is CASSLWGEGELFF. The DNA for the CDR3 is TGTGCCAGCAGTTTATGGGGCGAGGGGGAACTGTTTTTT. This chain connects TRBV12-3 or TRBV12-4 to TRBJ1-4; tentative D call: TRBD1 (6 bases). This CDR3 has 13 residues. The germline V and J ends were trimmed by 2 bases and 12 bases, with 13 bases remaining between them.

CDR3 sequence (DNA): TGTGCCAGCAGTCGGACAGACAACTATGGCTACACCTTC. Its translation is CASSRTDNYGYTF. V is TRBV12-3 or TRBV12-4 and J is TRBJ1-2; D may be TRBD1 (6 bases). This CDR3 contains 13 residues. V lost 5 bases, J lost 2 bases, and 9 bases lay in between.

V gene TRBV2 combines with J gene TRBJ2-1; 10 bases match TRBD2. Trimming at V came to 6 bases and at J to 6 bases, leaving 5 bases not matched to a gene. The CDR3 loop spans 14 amino acids. The germline V gene encodes CDR1 SNHLY and CDR2 FYNNEI. The CDR3 DNA is TGTGCCAGCAGGGAGCGGGGGGGCCTCAATGAGCAGTTCTTC. It codes for CASRERGGLNEQFF. The full variable domain, completed using reference TRBV2 and TRBJ2-1, is EPEVTQTPSHQVTQMGQEVILRCVPISNHLYFYWYRQILGQKVEFLVSFYNNEISEKSEIFDDQFSVERPDGSNFTLKIRSTKLEDSAMYFCASRERGGLNEQFFGPGTRLTVL.

The chain has TRBV5-1 and TRBJ2-1; TRBD1 aligns across 11 bases. The germline gives CDR1 SGHRS, CDR2 YFSETQ. This CDR3 region has 17 residues. The trim removed 0 bases at V and 8 bases at J, leaving 10 bases unmatched. The CDR3 bases are TGCGCCAGCAGCTTGGCCTTAGGGACAGGGGGTTACGATGAGCAGTTCTTC. Protein sequence: CASSLALGTGGYDEQFF.

The V and J genes are TRBV7-3 and TRBJ2-1, with 8 bases that match TRBD2. J was trimmed by 5 bases and V by 2 bases; bases with no gene match: 5. Germline V gives CDR1 SGHTA, CDR2 FQGTGA. This CDR3 has 15 residues. The CDR3 here is CASSLERGPHNEQFF. CDR3 DNA: TGTGCCAGCAGCTTAGAGCGGGGGCCACACAATGAGCAGTTCTTC.

This chain connects TRBV29-1 to TRBJ2-3; D may be TRBD1 (5 bases). Germline CDR1 and CDR2: SQVTM and ANQGSEA. The CDR3 consists of 14 residues. V lost 7 bases to trimming and J lost 4 bases, with 18 bases between them. The CDR3 region is CSGIRSEGADTQYF. CDR3 DNA: TGCAGCGGGATCCGGTCGGAAGGGGCAGATACGCAGTATTTT.

The chain combines TRBV7-2 with TRBJ1-4; tentatively, D is TRBD1 (6 bases). This CDR3 has 15 amino acids. Germline CDR1 SGHTA, CDR2 FQGNSA. V lost 5 bases, J lost 8 bases, and 18 bases lay in between. DNA of the CDR3: TGTGCCAGCAGCCCCCAGACAGGTGAAGGAGAAAAACTGTTTTTT. This encodes CASSPQTGEGEKLFF.

The CDR3 nucleotides are TGTGCCACCAGCAGAGATCAAGGACACGACACCGGGGAGCTGTTTTTT. It is translated as CATSRDQGHDTGELFF. The genes are TRBV15 and TRBJ2-2, with a weak D call TRBD1 (5 bases). V was shortened by 0 bases and J by 3 bases, with 11 bases between the two germline ends. The CDR3 runs 16 residues. The V gene's germline CDR1 is LNHNV and CDR2 YYDKDF (reference sequence).

The genes are TRBV5-1 and TRBJ2-7; a weak D match, TRBD2 (7 bases). Germline-derived CDR1 and CDR2 are SGHRS and YFSETQ. Trimming took off 4 bases at V and 3 bases at J, with 14 bases between the two ends. The CDR3 runs to 14 residues. CDR3 bases: TGCGCCAGCAGCACGGGCGGGGGCGGCTACGAGCAGTACTTC. Protein sequence: CASSTGGGGYEQYF.

CDR3 region: CASGGVADTQYF. Written as DNA, the CDR3 is TGTGCCAGCGGGGGGGTTGCAGATACGCAGTATTTT. This chain joins TRBV6-6 and TRBJ2-3; 7 bases line up with TRBD2. The CDR3 extends over 12 amino acids. Germline V gene sequence: CDR1 MNHNY, CDR2 SVGAGI (reference sequence). The V segment lost 8 bases and the J segment 4 bases; nucleotides outside the gene matches: 3.

The chain combines TRBV12-3 or TRBV12-4 with TRBJ1-5, with D unresolved. V was pared by 5 bases and J by 5 bases, with 10 bases between. The CDR3 sequence is 13 residues long. CDR3 DNA sequence: TGTGCCAGCAGTGTGGACGGGGATCAGCCCCAGCATTTT. Translated: CASSVDGDQPQHF.

The gene calls are TRBV29-1 and TRBJ2-7, with 8 positions matching TRBD1. This CDR3 is 12 amino acids long. CDR1 and CDR2 (germline): SQVTM, ANQGSEA. Germline trimming cut 2 bases from V and 4 bases from J; bases unmatched to any gene: 1. The CDR3, as DNA: TGCAGCGTTGAAACAGGGGGGTACGAGCAGTACTTC. It is translated as CSVETGGYEQYF.

V gene TRBV9 combines with J gene TRBJ2-7; TRBD2 matches at 13 bases. This CDR3 is built from 15 residues. The germline gives CDR1 SGDLS, CDR2 YYNGEE. After removal of 3 bases from V and 3 bases from J, the junction contained 3 bases not matched to a gene. The DNA for the CDR3 is TGTGCCAGCAGCGGGGGACTAGCGGGGAACTACGAGCAGTACTTC. Protein: CASSGGLAGNYEQYF.

The gene calls are TRBV6-2 or TRBV6-3 and TRBJ1-4, with unresolved D. Between the trimmed V and J ends, which lost 0 bases and 2 bases, there was a span of 13 bases. The CDR3 covers 17 residues. Germline V lookup: CDR1 MNHEY, CDR2 SVGEGT. CDR3 sequence reads: CASSYSSTRGTNEKLFF. The CDR3 DNA is TGTGCCAGCAGTTACTCGTCCACCCGAGGGACTAATGAAAAACTGTTTTTT.

The J gene is TRBJ1-1, the V gene TRBV7-8; unclear D gene. V was clipped by 5 bases and J by 1 base, with 14 bases between them. Germline-derived CDR1 and CDR2 are SGHVS and FQNEAQ. The CDR3 contains 15 residues. CDR3 sequence: CASSARMGRNTEAFF. Written as DNA, the CDR3 is TGTGCCAGCAGCGCAAGGATGGGGAGGAACACTGAAGCTTTCTTT. The full variable domain, in which reference TRBV7-8 and TRBJ1-1 provide the parts outside the CDR3, is GAGVSQSPRYKVAKRGQDVALRCDPISGHVSLFWYQQALGQGPEFLTYFQNEAQLDKSGLPSDRFFAERPEGSVSTLKIQRTQQEDSAVYLCASSARMGRNTEAFFGQGTRLTVV.

The V gene is TRBV6-4, the J gene TRBJ1-6; the D gene is possibly TRBD1 (6 bases). The germline V gene has CDR1 MRHNA and CDR2 SNTAGT. This CDR3 spans 14 amino acids. CDR3 bases: TGTGGACGAGACAGGAATCCGCGAAATTCACCCCTCCACTTT. This sequence encodes CGRDRNPRNSPLHF.

This clone showed up just once. V and J are TRBV18 and TRBJ2-1, with TRBD1 identical over 10 bases. Germline values: CDR1 KGHSH, CDR2 LQKENI. The CDR3 is 13 amino acids. V was clipped by 6 bases and J by 7 bases; unmatched bases: 3. In DNA form, the CDR3 reads TGTGCCAGCTCGCTGGGACAGGGGAATGAGCAGTTCTTC. This sequence encodes CASSLGQGNEQFF.